This TCR beta chain was documented in a study of RUNX1 and TCR beta rearrangement in T-cell leukemia (dated by TCRdb to about 2020). Regarding the study in general: The study compared TCR beta rearrangements and CDR3 junctions in approximately 13 T-ALLs carrying mono-allelic acquired RUNX1 mutations versus about ten RUNX1 wildtype T-ALLs. All RUNX1 mutations in the mutated group were heterozygous, ten in the Runt homology domain and a few in the transactivation domain. RUNX1 wildtype T-ALLs were matched for an immature maturation arrest stage, defined by absent cytoplasmic or surface TCR beta protein. RUNX1 wildtype T-ALLs were selected to carry at least incomplete clonal TCR beta rearrangements, enabling D1 versus D2 segment comparison. RUNX1-mutated T-ALLs spanned more diverse maturation arrest stages, including cases arrested before TCR beta rearrangement onset. TCR beta rearrangements in human T-ALL were analyzed for comparison with results obtained from a Runx1 knockout mouse model. An earlier study had already determined the RUNX1 mutation status of the T-ALL cases. GRAALL-2003 and GRAALL-2005 were the multicentric trials. TCR rearrangements were assessed by Genescan analysis after EuroClonality multiplex PCR on genomic DNA. Study-wide conclusions, independent of this receptor: TCR beta CDR3 length or D segment truncation in T-ALLs could not be evaluated because too few clonal rearrangements were available. No significant difference in TCR beta D1 segment usage was found between RUNX1-mutated (roughly 83%) and wildtype (around 60%) T-ALL clonal rearrangements. A smaller share of RUNX1-mutated T-ALLs had clonal TCR beta rearrangements (approximately 67%) than has been reported for T-ALL in general (over 75%). TCR beta J1 cluster usage was similar between RUNX1-mutated and wildtype T-ALLs, with no significant difference.

The library relied on PCR. Data came from an Illumina MiSeq. TCR beta DJ and VDJ rearrangements were characterized by next generation amplicon sequencing. Under the source paper's analysis protocol: Amplicon sequencing data were analyzed with the Vidjil software to identify clonal TCR beta rearrangements. TCR beta rearrangement characteristics of the RUNX1-mutated and wildtype groups were compared using two-tailed Fisher exact tests. TCRdb cleaned the public reads at Q25 with fastp, built clones with MiXCR and kept in-frame beta chains. Each record represents a unique CDR3 protein, reported with the most common genes and DNA among its rows. The V and J calls follow TCRdb's processing rather than the paper's. Present in this sample are 100 or so distinct CDR3 sequences, roughly two thirds of which were seen just once. Nearly 99% of the sample comes from the top ten. For oncotyping and quantification of minimal residual disease, T-ALL samples were taken at diagnosis from children and adults treated according to protocol.

A note on this clonotype: Its antigen specificity is not known. No quality values exist for individual bases; no much larger clone is one base distant.

V gives up 4 bases and J gives up 3 bases, and the segment between their germline ends measures 18 bases. According to the germline V gene, CDR1 reads MNHEY and CDR2 reads SVGEGT. The CDR3 sequence holds 16 residues, the cysteine and phenylalanine included. The DNA shown is the 48-base CDR3, in frame from base 1. The sequencing sample was made of blood. This receptor chain uses TRBV6-2 or TRBV6-3 and TRBJ1-1; a confident D gene designation cannot be given. The source is a male donor with T-cell acute lymphoblastic leukemia. The DNA is TGTGCCAGCAGTTCGAGTTTGGGCAGAGGCTACACTGAAGCTTTCTTT. Translated, it gives CASSSSLGRGYTEAFF.